The 32 T cell receptor beta chains listed next were all sequenced from one sample in a study of cytomegalovirus exposure and HLA in healthy donors. PCR involved 60 Vbeta and 13 Jbeta primers. Some clones are missing from TCRdb's copy, which holds only in-frame ones; the method was immunoSEQ multiplex PCR. The sample includes roughly 110,000 clones, roughly four fifths of them seen just once. Sequencing was done on a sample of PBMCs. These receptors all stem from a male donor in good health and CMV-seropositive.

The chain links TRBV27 to TRBJ2-7, with a weak D call TRBD1 (6 bases). Germline values: CDR1 MNHEY, CDR2 SMNVEV (reference sequence). Between the trimmed V and J ends, which lost 6 bases and 2 bases, there was a span of 11 bases. The CDR3 totals 13 residues. The CDR3 sequence: CASSPGQTYEQYF. CDR3 bases: TGTGCCAGCAGCCCTGGACAGACCTACGAGCAGTACTTC.

Here the CDR3 reads CASSDTSGRALKYF. For the CDR3, the DNA is TGTGCCAGCAGTGACACTAGCGGGAGGGCGTTAAAGTATTTT. The chain employs TRBV25-1 and TRBJ2-3; TRBD2 aligns across 13 bases. The CDR3 sequence is 14 residues long. V lost 3 bases to trimming and J lost 13 bases; unmatched junction nucleotides: 7. Germline V gives CDR1 MGHDK, CDR2 SYGVNS.

This clone was counted a few times. CDR3 sequence reads: CASSQDLARGYSNQPQHF. Here the CDR3 DNA reads TGCGCCAGCAGCCAAGATCTGGCCAGGGGCTATAGCAATCAGCCCCAGCATTTT. J is TRBJ1-5 and V is TRBV4-1, with D perhaps matching TRBD1 (6 bases). Germline V CDR1 and CDR2: MGHRA, YSYEKL. The V end was cut by 0 bases, the J end by 0 bases, with 15 bases between. The CDR3 runs 18 residues.

About this clone itself: The sample has other DNA sequences that encode this CDR3 too. The V call is TRBV7-2, the J call TRBJ1-5; TRBD1 aligns across 8 bases. Germline assignment: CDR1 SGHTA and CDR2 FQGNSA. The V segment lost 5 bases and the J segment 4 bases; nucleotides outside the gene matches: 7. The CDR3 contains 15 residues. The CDR3 here is CASSPGQGRNQPQHF. The CDR3 DNA reads TGTGCCAGCAGCCCCGGACAGGGAAGGAATCAGCCCCAGCATTTT.

The J gene is TRBJ2-1, the V gene TRBV19; 11 nucleotides align to TRBD2. CDR3 length: 16 residues. Trimming at V came to 0 bases and at J to 4 bases, leaving 2 bases not matched to a gene. Germline assignment: CDR1 LNHDA and CDR2 SQIVND (reference sequence). The CDR3 here is CASSIEGTSGYNEQFF. The CDR3 region has the DNA TGTGCCAGTAGTATAGAAGGGACTAGCGGTTACAATGAGCAGTTCTTC.

Of note for this clone: This specimen includes other DNA sequences encoding the same CDR3. The J gene is TRBJ2-7, the V gene TRBV7-6; 12 bases are shared with TRBD1. The J segment lost 4 bases and the V segment lost 1 base, leaving 5 bases of the junction unmatched. Germline V gene sequence: CDR1 SGHVS, CDR2 FNYEAQ. The CDR3 extends over 16 amino acids. The CDR3 DNA is TGTGCCAGCAGCTTAGGGGGACAGGGGGCAACTTACGAGCAGTACTTC. Amino acid sequence: CASSLGGQGATYEQYF.

V gene TRBV4-2 combines with J gene TRBJ1-5, with D possibly TRBD1 on 5 matching bases. Germline V gives CDR1 LGHNA, CDR2 YNFKEQ. The V end was cut by 1 base, the J end by 8 bases, with 21 bases between. CDR3 size: 17 residues. CDR3 amino acids: CASSQVFFSGDEKPQHF. Written as DNA, the CDR3 is TGTGCCAGCAGCCAAGTCTTTTTTTCGGGGGATGAGAAGCCCCAGCATTTT.

As to this clone: Distinct nucleotide sequences in the sample also encode this CDR3. The gene calls are TRBV5-1 and TRBJ2-6; TRBD1 agrees at 7 bases. The CDR3 length is 16 residues. Germline values: CDR1 SGHRS, CDR2 YFSETQ. Trimming cost V 4 bases and J 0 bases; bases outside gene matches: 4. The CDR3 DNA sequence: TGCGCCAGCAGCCTAGGGACAGCCTCTGGGGCCAACGTCCTGACTTTC. Translation: CASSLGTASGANVLTF.

J is TRBJ2-2 and V is TRBV6-5; the D gene is possibly TRBD2 (7 bases). The CDR3 has 15 amino acids. The V and J ends lost 0 bases and 7 bases respectively, with 12 bases between them. CDR1 and CDR2 (germline): MNHEY, SVGAGI. CDR3 amino acids: CASSYSSGGGGELFF. The CDR3 DNA sequence: TGTGCCAGCAGTTACTCGTCGGGGGGCGGCGGGGAGCTGTTTTTT.

The CDR3 DNA follows: TGTGCCAGCAGCCGCCGAAGGGGAGAGACCCAGTACTTC. The encoded protein is CASSRRRGETQYF. J is TRBJ2-5 and V is TRBV13; D perhaps matches TRBD1 (5 bases). There are 13 residues in the CDR3. Looked up from germline, CDR1 is PRHDT and CDR2 is FYEKMQ (reference sequence). The ends were cut back, 5 bases at V and 4 bases at J, with 11 bases in the middle.

This chain uses TRBV6-1 with TRBJ1-5, with D perhaps TRBD1 (6 bases). The V gene lost 3 bases and the J gene lost 5 bases, with 14 bases spanning the gap. Germline V CDR1 and CDR2: MNHNS, SASEGT. This CDR3 is built from 15 residues. The CDR3 loop is CASSDLRGVDQPQHF. DNA of the CDR3: TGTGCCAGCAGTGACCTCAGGGGTGTCGATCAGCCCCAGCATTTT.

The chain combines TRBV5-6 with TRBJ1-5, with 8 bases fitting TRBD1. J lost 0 bases, V lost 3 bases, and 11 bases had no gene match. The CDR3 totals 18 residues. Per the germline V gene, CDR1 is SGHDT and CDR2 is YYEEEE. The CDR3 here is CASSSAGRTGISNQPQHF. The DNA of the CDR3 is TGTGCCAGCAGCTCGGCGGGAAGGACAGGGATTAGCAATCAGCCCCAGCATTTT. Combining the CDR3 with reference TRBV5-6 and TRBJ1-5 gives the whole variable domain DAGVTQSPTHLIKTRGQQVTLRCSPKSGHDTVSWYQQALGQGPQFIFQYYEEEERQRGNFPDRFSGHQFPNYSSELNVNALLLGDSALYLCASSSAGRTGISNQPQHFGDGTRLSIL.

The rearrangement joins TRBV4-3 to TRBJ2-3; D might be TRBD2 (5 bases). CDR1 and CDR2 from the germline V gene are LGHNA and YSLEER. V lost 3 bases, J lost 4 bases, and 11 bases lay in between. This CDR3 spans 14 amino acids. The CDR3 spells CASSHGLDPDTQYF. The CDR3 nucleotides read TGCGCCAGCAGCCACGGACTGGACCCAGATACGCAGTATTTT.

The rearrangement joins TRBV7-9 to TRBJ2-2; 7 bases align to TRBD2. The CDR3 loop spans 15 amino acids. Trimming cost V 7 bases and J 5 bases; bases outside gene matches: 10. CDR1 and CDR2 (germline): SEHNR, FQNEAQ (reference sequence). The CDR3 DNA follows: TGTGCCAGCACCCCCCGGGGGAGGGAAACCGGGGAGCTGTTTTTT. This encodes CASTPRGRETGELFF.

The chain combines TRBV29-1 with TRBJ1-1; no definite D call. This CDR3 contains 14 residues. The germline CDR1 and CDR2 sequences are SQVTM and ANQGSEA. V was shortened by 1 base and J by 4 bases, with 13 bases between the two germline ends. The CDR3 region is CSVEAAGRSTEAFF. CDR3 coding DNA: TGCAGCGTTGAAGCCGCCGGGAGGAGCACTGAAGCTTTCTTT. Variable domain in full (rest from reference TRBV29-1 and TRBJ1-1): SAVISQKPSRDICQRGTSLTIQCQVDSQVTMMFWYRQQPGQSLTLIATANQGSEATYESGFVIDKFPISRPNLTFSTLTVSNMSPEDSSIYLCSVEAAGRSTEAFFGQGTRLTVV.

The chain couples TRBV18 to TRBJ2-7; 8 bases match TRBD2. The ends lost 3 bases at V and 7 bases at J; junction bases unmatched: 11. The CDR3 loop spans 15 amino acids. Germline CDR1 reads KGHSH; CDR2 reads LQKENI. Here the CDR3 reads CASSPAGHRGGEQYF. The CDR3 DNA reads TGTGCCAGCTCACCCGCGGGACACCGGGGGGGGGAGCAGTACTTC.

In DNA form, the CDR3 reads TGTGCCAGCAGCTCACTCTATAATTCACCCCTCCACTTT. Its translation: CASSSLYNSPLHF. The chain is built from TRBV5-4 and TRBJ1-6; D remains ambiguous. Germline V gene sequence: CDR1 SGHNT, CDR2 YYREEE (reference sequence). The germline V and J ends were trimmed by 3 bases and 3 bases, with 4 bases remaining between them. CDR3 length: 13 amino acids.

This sequence joins TRBV28 and TRBJ1-4; D gene unclear. The length of the CDR3 is 15 residues. With 5 bases removed from V and 0 bases from J, the gap between germline ends came to 10 bases. Germline CDR1 is MDHEN and CDR2 is SYDVKM. The CDR3 DNA reads as TGTGCCAGCAGTAAGGCGCGGGCAACTAATGAAAAACTGTTTTTT. This sequence encodes CASSKARATNEKLFF.

The J gene is TRBJ2-7, the V gene TRBV4-3, with 11 bases that match TRBD2. V was clipped by 4 bases and J by 3 bases; unmatched bases: 11. Germline CDR1 reads LGHNA; CDR2 reads YSLEER. This CDR3 contains 17 residues. Here the CDR3 reads CASSREDTGLAVYEQYF. CDR3 DNA sequence: TGCGCCAGCAGCCGAGAAGATACGGGACTAGCGGTCTACGAGCAGTACTTC.

V usage is TRBV5-6 and J usage is TRBJ1-2, with D possibly being TRBD1 (5 bases). The CDR3 loop spans 15 amino acids. CDR1 is SGHDT, CDR2 YYEEEE, per germline. The V end was cut by 0 bases, the J end by 8 bases, with 17 bases between. This CDR3 is CASSLAGHGAGGYTF. Here the CDR3 DNA reads TGTGCCAGCAGCTTGGCTGGACACGGCGCGGGGGGCTACACCTTC.

The gene calls are TRBV7-6 and TRBJ2-2, with 8 bases that match TRBD2. Germline loops: CDR1 SGHVS, CDR2 FNYEAQ. CDR3 length: 15 residues. Losses at the gene ends were 5 bases for V and 6 bases for J; bases not matched to a gene: 8. CDR3 residues: CASSRPVGGAGELFF. CDR3 DNA: TGTGCCAGCAGCCGTCCCGTCGGGGGGGCCGGGGAGCTGTTTTTT.

This clone was counted a single time. The genes are TRBV6-5 and TRBJ1-1; tentative D call: TRBD1 (5 bases). In germline, CDR1 is MNHEY, CDR2 SVGAGI. Trimming removed 4 bases at V and 1 base at J, with 7 bases between. CDR3 length: 13 residues. The CDR3 is CASSSDRNTEAFF. The CDR3 region has the DNA TGTGCCAGCAGTTCCGACAGGAACACTGAAGCTTTCTTT.

The genes are TRBV9 and TRBJ2-7; TRBD1 might be the D (6 bases). Deletions cut 3 bases from V and 3 bases from J, with 10 bases between. Per germline, CDR1 SGDLS and CDR2 YYNGEE. The CDR3 is made up of 13 amino acids. In DNA form, the CDR3 reads TGTGCCAGCAGCGGAATACAGGGCTACGAGCAGTACTTC. Its translation: CASSGIQGYEQYF. The full variable domain, its missing parts supplied by reference TRBV9 and TRBJ2-7, is DSGVTQTPKHLITATGQRVTLRCSPRSGDLSVYWYQQSLDQGLQFLIQYYNGEERAKGNILERFSAQQFPDLHSELNLSSLELGDSALYFCASSGIQGYEQYFGPGTRLTVT.

As DNA, the CDR3 is TGTGCCAGCAGCTTAGGGGGACTAGCGGTACCCTACGAGCAGTACTTC. Amino acid sequence: CASSLGGLAVPYEQYF. The V and J genes are TRBV7-2 and TRBJ2-7, with TRBD2 matching over 11 bases. V gave up 1 base and J gave up 2 bases; unmatched junction bases: 4. CDR1 is SGHTA and CDR2 is FQGNSA in the germline V gene. CDR3 length: 16 residues.

Only a few counts were recorded for this clone. The J gene is TRBJ1-2, the V gene TRBV7-9; 11 nucleotides match TRBD1. Per the germline V gene, CDR1 is SEHNR and CDR2 is FQNEAQ (reference sequence). The CDR3 has 14 residues. J lost 8 bases, V lost 8 bases, and 10 bases had no gene match. The chain's CDR3 is CASSGRRTGGGYTF. CDR3 nucleotide sequence: TGTGCCAGCTCGGGTCGGCGGACAGGGGGCGGCTACACCTTC.

This chain links TRBV6-6 with TRBJ2-7; D is ambiguous. The CDR3 spans 14 residues. Germline assignment: CDR1 MNHNY and CDR2 SVGAGI (reference sequence). V lost 5 bases and J lost 5, with 16 bases in between. The chain's CDR3 is CASSGSTEFHEQYF. DNA of the CDR3: TGTGCCAGCAGTGGGTCGACGGAGTTCCACGAGCAGTACTTC.

The chain is built from TRBV7-2 and TRBJ1-1, with a tentative D call TRBD1 (6 bases). The CDR3 sequence is 15 residues long. CDR1 and CDR2 from the germline V gene are SGHTA and FQGNSA. V lost 5 bases and J 0 bases, leaving 13 bases between the germline ends. In DNA form, the CDR3 reads TGTGCCAGCAGCGCCGAAACAGGGCTGAACACTGAAGCTTTCTTT. Protein: CASSAETGLNTEAFF.

The rearrangement joins TRBV28 to TRBJ2-3; D is unclear. Trimming left V 6 bases short and J 5 bases short, with 9 bases between. CDR1 MDHEN and CDR2 SYDVKM come from the germline V gene. CDR3 length: 12 amino acids. CDR3 DNA sequence: TGTGCCAGCAGGCCCTACTTAGATACGCAGTATTTT. This encodes CASRPYLDTQYF.

This sequence joins TRBV7-2 and TRBJ2-5; possibly TRBD1 for D (6 bases). Per the germline V gene, CDR1 is SGHTA and CDR2 is FQGNSA. CDR3 length equals 15 residues. V was shortened by 5 bases and J by 0 bases, with 13 bases between the two germline ends. The CDR3 DNA follows: TGTGCCAGCAGCCCCAGGGGTTGGGACCAAGAGACCCAGTACTTC. Translation gives CASSPRGWDQETQYF. Full variable domain (rest looked up from reference TRBV7-2 and TRBJ2-5): GAGVSQSPSNKVTEKGKDVELRCDPISGHTALYWYRQSLGQGLEFLIYFQGNSAPDKSGLPSDRFSAERTGGSVSTLTIQRTQQEDSAVYLCASSPRGWDQETQYFGPGTRLLVL.

The chain uses TRBV29-1 and TRBJ2-1, with 7 nucleotides matching TRBD1. Germline V gene data show CDR1 as SQVTM and CDR2 as ANQGSEA. CDR3 length equals 12 residues. The junction had 7 bases not matched to a gene; V was cut back by 6 bases and J by 8 bases. The CDR3 coding sequence is TGCAGCGTCCGACGACAGGGCTATGAGCAGTTCTTC. As protein: CSVRRQGYEQFF.

This chain joins TRBV5-1 and TRBJ2-3; the match to TRBD1 covers 9 bases. The length of the CDR3 is 16 residues. Per germline, CDR1 SGHRS and CDR2 YFSETQ. The ends lost 4 bases at V and 0 bases at J; junction bases unmatched: 6. As DNA, the CDR3 is TGCGCCAGCAGCCCTGGGACAGGGTGGAGCACAGATACGCAGTATTTT. Translation: CASSPGTGWSTDTQYF.

The chain couples TRBV16 to TRBJ1-5; 9 positions match TRBD1. Germline trimming cut 4 bases from V and 5 bases from J; bases unmatched to any gene: 3. Germline V gene data show CDR1 as KGHSY and CDR2 as FQNENV. The CDR3 is 14 residues long. CDR3 region: CASSLRDRDQPQHF. CDR3 DNA sequence: TGTGCCAGCAGCCTTAGGGACAGGGATCAGCCCCAGCATTTT.